This TCR beta chain was captured in a study of Graves' ophthalmopathy and Graves' hyperthyroidism. The CDR3 is 15 residues long. V was trimmed by 1 base and J by 4 bases, leaving 10 bases between them. Germline CDR1 SGHDN, CDR2 FVKESK. Patients with other autoimmune diseases, uncontrolled infections, pregnancy or lactation were excluded. The study, taken as a whole, reports: The study's model predicted ophthalmopathy progression at 70% to 71% sensitivity and about 72% specificity. Blood was where most expanded thyroid clonotypes above 0.001 frequency also turned up.

This clonotype has at least ten counts. What it binds is unknown. RNA transcripts were the source from which TCR beta CDR3 regions were amplified. The authors performed first-round RT-PCR with HTBI primers and then a second-round multiplex PCR. TCRdb analysed the multiplex PCR reads with MiXCR anew, one entry per CDR3 protein. The sample consists of about 1.1 million distinct CDR3 sequences, about 36% of them appearing once. The sequencing input was peripheral blood or thyroid tissue (not recorded which). This receptor was obtained from an adult man with Graves' hyperthyroidism. The chain combines TRBV14 with TRBJ2-2; maybe TRBD1 (5 bases). DNA for the CDR3: TGTGCCAGCAGCCAAGGGGCAGGGCCCACCGGGGAGCTGTTTTTT. It specifies CASSQGAGPTGELFF.